Each of the 3 T cell receptor beta chains below was sequenced from the same sample in a study of blood T cells in healthy people across ages. A sample-barcoded 5' primer and a J-beta primer mix were used in a second PCR of roughly 7 to 11 cycles. One entry per CDR3 protein, called by TCRdb with MiXCR from the 5' RACE reads. The table shows 790,000 or so distinct CDR3 sequences, with around three fifths occurring only once. The specimen sequenced was blood. The receptor source for this set is a man aged 40-50 years in good health.

This chain links TRBV15 with TRBJ1-5; D uncertain. Germline V lookup: CDR1 LNHNV, CDR2 YYDKDF (reference sequence). CDR3 length: 15 residues. V dropped 3 bases and J dropped 2 bases, with 11 bases sitting between them. CDR3 nucleotide sequence: TGTGCCACCAGCAGGGCAACCATGGGCAATCAGCCCCAGCATTTT. Amino acids: CATSRATMGNQPQHF.

This chain uses TRBV5-1 with TRBJ2-3; 11 bases fit TRBD2. Germline CDR1 SGHRS, CDR2 YFSETQ. The V gene end was trimmed by 5 bases and the J gene end by 4 bases; junction bases not matched to a gene: 6. The CDR3 totals 15 residues. This chain's CDR3 is CASSHSGRAPDTQYF. The CDR3 DNA sequence: TGCGCCAGCAGTCATAGCGGGAGGGCCCCAGATACGCAGTATTTT.

This sequence joins TRBV20-1 and TRBJ2-5; 7 bases are shared with TRBD1. The CDR3 extends over 10 amino acids. V was pared by 6 bases and J by 10 bases, with 5 bases of the junction left unmatched. Germline CDR1 is DFQATT and CDR2 is SNEGSKA (reference sequence). CDR3 sequence: CSASDRVQYF. CDR3 DNA: TGCAGTGCCAGCGACAGGGTCCAGTACTTC.